The sequence of this T cell receptor beta chain was determined in a study of blood T cells in healthy people across ages. About the research overall: For every two T cells, template switching captured about one barcoded beta molecule. Study-level findings and limits: A conclusive naive versus antigen-experienced comparison was prevented by the unsorted PBMCs. Strong correlation existed between TCR beta diversity and naive T cell percentage.

The second PCR ran roughly 7 to 12 cycles with a sample-barcoded 5' primer and J-beta primers. TCRdb reprocessed the 5' RACE reads with MiXCR, giving one entry per CDR3 protein. The table includes about 2 million distinct CDR3 sequences, about 49% detected once. Total RNA was isolated from each sample in quantities of at least 5.5 micrograms. Comments on this clonotype: Its antigen is not identified.

Germline lookup yields CDR1 MDHEN and CDR2 SYDVKM. The CDR3 totals 17 residues. The V end lost 0 bases, the J end lost 0 bases, and 9 bases lay between the germline ends. The sequencing input was blood. The chain recombines TRBV28 with TRBJ2-6; D might be TRBD2 (6 bases). The origin of this receptor is a middle-aged woman in good health. CDR3 bases: TGTGCCAGCAGTTTATGGGGGGGTCGCTCTGGGGCCAACGTCCTGACTTTC. Translating gives CASSLWGGRSGANVLTF.